The present T cell receptor (beta chain) was sequenced within a study of shared clonotypes between healthy human individuals. Whole-study results and caveats: In contrast to clonotypes shared by all four donors, non-shared clonotypes had lower generation probabilities. Rarefaction gave evidence that sorted-subset sequencing remained incomplete despite large depth.

Notes on this clone: Its antigen remains unidentified.

Measured with immunoSEQ multiplex PCR; TCRdb has only the in-frame clones, and not every one. The sample holds a few million clones, 85% to 95% seen once. The germline V and J ends were trimmed by 6 bases and 0 bases, with 9 bases remaining between them. CDR1 and CDR2 (germline): SNHLY, FYNNEI. The CDR3 has 15 amino acids. This sequence originates from a man younger than 30 in good health. Some clones in this sample may be carry-over from other donors' samples. The J gene is TRBJ2-6, the V gene TRBV2; D is unresolved. Material: naive CD4+ T cells from PBMCs. The subset is: CD45RA+ positively selected. CDR3 nucleotide sequence: TGTGCCAGCAGAGCAGCTCCCTCTGGGGCCAACGTCCTGACTTTC. Translation gives CASRAAPSGANVLTF.